These 10 T cell receptor beta chains share one sample of origin, sequenced in a study of T cells expressing NK-cell markers. Using the 5' RACE reads, TCRdb records one entry per CDR3 protein without DNA. Its table lists 150,000 to 170,000 distinct CDR3 sequences. The sequenced material came from blood T cells: a sorted CD56 or NKG2C T cell subset, CD4+ or CD8+ T cells, or bulk PBMC T cells (not recorded which). The receptors were gathered from a woman aged 45-65 years in good health.

The chain links TRBV12-3 or TRBV12-4 to TRBJ2-7; TCRdb's D call of TRBD1 is untestable without DNA. This CDR3 has 12 residues. The CDR3: CASSWGNPEQYF.

V usage is TRBV29-1 and J usage is TRBJ2-1; TCRdb's D gene call, TRBD1, goes unchecked for lack of DNA. Germline V gene data show CDR1 as SQVTM and CDR2 as ANQGSEA. This CDR3 region has 15 residues. The CDR3 is CSATPGQGYYNEQFF.

The chain couples TRBV5-1 to TRBJ2-5. CDR3 length: 14 residues. Looked up from germline, CDR1 is SGHRS and CDR2 is YFSETQ. CDR3 loop: CASSLIDWQETQYF.

The CDR3 here is CATSESTDSYNEQFF. This chain joins TRBV24-1 and TRBJ2-1; TCRdb's D call of TRBD1 is untestable without DNA. The CDR3 totals 15 residues. The germline V gene has CDR1 KGHDR and CDR2 SFDVKD.

The chain has TRBV9 and TRBJ1-2; as DNA is missing, the TRBD1 call by TCRdb cannot be tested. This CDR3 contains 14 residues. The V gene's germline CDR1 is SGDLS and CDR2 YYNGEE. The CDR3 sequence: CASSVEQGDYGYTF.

The V call is TRBV4-1, the J call TRBJ2-3. The germline gives CDR1 MGHRA, CDR2 YSYEKL. The CDR3 runs 13 residues. The chain's CDR3 is CASSQKVKDTQYF.

The chain has TRBV4-1 and TRBJ2-7; as DNA is missing, the TRBD1 call by TCRdb cannot be tested. CDR1 and CDR2 from the germline V gene are MGHRA and YSYEKL. This CDR3 comprises 15 residues. CDR3 in amino acids: CASSLRGTGAYEQYF.

The V call is TRBV29-1, the J call TRBJ1-2. This CDR3 is built from 12 residues. The V gene's germline CDR1 is SQVTM and CDR2 ANQGSEA. The CDR3 protein is CSVGGTETGYTF.

This sequence joins TRBV5-5 and TRBJ2-5; without DNA, the TCRdb call of TRBD2 cannot be checked. The length of the CDR3 is 14 residues. The germline V gene has CDR1 SGHKS and CDR2 YYEKEE (reference sequence). The CDR3 sequence: CASSPGGQQETQYF.

CDR3 residues: CASSLGGQGANNEQFF. The chain uses TRBV7-9 and TRBJ2-1; no DNA is available, so the TRBD1 call from TCRdb remains unchecked. Germline CDR1 reads SEHNR; CDR2 reads FQNEAQ (reference sequence). The CDR3 is 16 amino acids.